These 20 T cell receptor beta chains came from one sample sequenced in a study of cytomegalovirus exposure and HLA in healthy donors. The PCR made use of 60 Vbeta and 13 Jbeta primers. The protocol was immunoSEQ multiplex PCR, while the TCRdb copy is restricted to in-frame clones and leaves out a portion. Among 200,000 or so clones, roughly 84% were seen once, and the ten largest hold 0.26%. The sample was PBMCs. The origin of the receptors is a boy younger than 18 in good health and CMV-seronegative.

The chain has TRBV7-6 and TRBJ2-1; a possible D gene is TRBD2 (6 bases). This CDR3 region has 18 residues. CDR1 is SGHVS, CDR2 FNYEAQ, per germline. V was cut by 5 bases and J by 0 bases, with 20 bases left in between. The CDR3 coding sequence is TGTGCCAGCAGCCACCAGCCAGTTAGCGGCAGCTCCTACAATGAGCAGTTCTTC. As protein: CASSHQPVSGSSYNEQFF.

The chain is built from TRBV4-1 and TRBJ1-2; D remains unclear. Germline V gene lookup returns CDR1 MGHRA and CDR2 YSYEKL. CDR3 length equals 13 residues. V was trimmed by 3 bases and J by 3 bases, leaving 8 bases between them. The CDR3 loop is CASSHRRDYGYTF. Written as DNA, the CDR3 is TGCGCCAGCAGCCATCGACGGGACTATGGCTACACCTTC.

The rearrangement joins TRBV28 to TRBJ2-7; 8 bases agree with TRBD1. The trim removed 2 bases at V and 3 bases at J, leaving 6 bases unmatched. Germline CDR1 MDHEN, CDR2 SYDVKM. The CDR3 length is 15 residues. CDR3: CASSLEGTGFYEQYF. The DNA for the CDR3 is TGTGCCAGCAGTTTAGAGGGGACAGGTTTCTACGAGCAGTACTTC.

The J gene is TRBJ1-2, the V gene TRBV27; possibly TRBD1 for D (6 bases). Germline CDR1 is MNHEY and CDR2 is SMNVEV (reference sequence). V shed 5 bases and J shed 4 bases, with 23 bases lying between them. CDR3 length: 17 amino acids. The CDR3 nucleotides are TGTGCCAGCAGTCGATACCGGGACACCAAATCGGGCTATGGCTACACCTTC. As protein: CASSRYRDTKSGYGYTF.

This clone was seen only once. This chain connects TRBV18 to TRBJ2-7, with 9 bases matching TRBD1. Germline values: CDR1 KGHSH, CDR2 LQKENI. Trimming removed 1 base from V and 1 base from J; junction bases left unmatched: 5. This CDR3 spans 16 amino acids. This CDR3 is CASSPLTGTGSYEQYF. The CDR3 DNA reads as TGTGCCAGCTCACCACTGACCGGGACAGGGTCCTACGAGCAGTACTTC.

The rearrangement uses TRBV2 and TRBJ1-1; tentatively, D is TRBD1 (6 bases). Germline CDR1 SNHLY, CDR2 FYNNEI. Trimming stripped 6 bases from V and 1 base from J, with 9 bases between. The CDR3 sequence is 13 residues long. The CDR3 DNA sequence: TGTGCCAGCAGGATACAGGGGAACACTGAAGCTTTCTTT. The encoded protein is CASRIQGNTEAFF.

This chain links TRBV28 with TRBJ2-3; D might be TRBD2 (5 bases). Germline V gives CDR1 MDHEN, CDR2 SYDVKM. CDR3 length: 14 amino acids. V was pared by 1 base and J by 5 bases, with 10 bases between. CDR3 residues: CASSLSPSLDTQYF. The DNA of the CDR3 is TGTGCCAGCAGTTTATCTCCTAGCTTAGATACGCAGTATTTT.

The chain is built from TRBV5-4 and TRBJ1-2; D call uncertain. Looked up from germline, CDR1 is SGHNT and CDR2 is YYREEE (reference sequence). This CDR3 has 12 amino acids. V shed 4 bases and J shed 7 bases, with 11 bases lying between them. The chain's CDR3 is CASSQDKVGYTF. CDR3 bases: TGTGCCAGCAGCCAAGACAAAGTTGGCTACACCTTC.

For this clone: A junction boundary mismatches the germline segment, possibly from a read error. The V and J genes are TRBV7-9 and TRBJ2-7, with D uncertain. This CDR3 comprises 12 residues. Germline V gene sequence: CDR1 SEHNR, CDR2 FQNEAQ (reference sequence). CDR3 in amino acids: CSSSLDQDEQYF. The CDR3 nucleotides read TGTTCCAGCAGCTTAGATCAGGACGAGCAGTACTTC.

J is TRBJ2-6 and V is TRBV27; no firm D call. The CDR3 length is 14 residues. V was trimmed by 6 bases and J by 0 bases, leaving 6 bases between them. Germline-derived CDR1 and CDR2 are MNHEY and SMNVEV (reference sequence). In nucleotides, the CDR3 is TGTGCCAGCAGATACGGCTCTGGGGCCAACGTCCTGACTTTC. Translating it yields CASRYGSGANVLTF.

The J gene is TRBJ1-2, the V gene TRBV9, with TRBD1 identical over 10 bases. The CDR3 has 15 residues. The germline V gene encodes CDR1 SGDLS and CDR2 YYNGEE. J was trimmed by 5 bases and V by 4 bases; bases with no gene match: 8. DNA for the CDR3: TGTGCCAGCAGCCCGCGACAGGGGGCAAAGTATGGCTACACCTTC. Residues: CASSPRQGAKYGYTF.

The chain carries TRBV13 and TRBJ1-4, with D possibly matching TRBD1 (6 bases). The CDR3 sequence is 13 residues long. V shed 8 bases and J shed 7 bases, with 14 bases lying between them. Germline V gene lookup returns CDR1 PRHDT and CDR2 FYEKMQ (reference sequence). CDR3 nucleotides: TGTGCCAGCTGCCAGGGGAGAAGTGAAAAACTGTTTTTT. Translating it yields CASCQGRSEKLFF.

A word on this clone: Different DNA sequences within this sample yield the same CDR3. CDR3 DNA sequence: TGCGCCAGCAGCTCGGGGACTAGCGGCTACAATGAGCAGTTCTTC. Protein sequence: CASSSGTSGYNEQFF. This chain joins TRBV5-1 and TRBJ2-1, with 11 positions matching TRBD2. Germline trimming cut 3 bases from V and 3 bases from J; bases unmatched to any gene: 2. The CDR3 extends over 15 amino acids. The germline CDR1 and CDR2 sequences are SGHRS and YFSETQ.

The chain couples TRBV27 to TRBJ2-7; 14 nucleotides match TRBD2. This CDR3 contains 17 residues. V dropped 5 bases and J dropped 1; count of bases not matched to a gene: 7. Germline CDR1 reads MNHEY; CDR2 reads SMNVEV (reference sequence). In DNA form, the CDR3 reads TGTGCCAGCAGTCGGGGACTAGCGGGAGATATATCCTACGAGCAGTACTTC. It yields the protein CASSRGLAGDISYEQYF.

The J gene is TRBJ2-3, the V gene TRBV10-3; 7 nucleotides match TRBD2. Germline V CDR1 and CDR2: ENHRY, SYGVKD. This CDR3 is 14 amino acids long. Trimming took 0 bases from V and 8 from J; bases not matched to a gene: 5. The CDR3 sequence is CAISESRASGTQYF. The CDR3 region has the DNA TGTGCCATCAGTGAGTCGCGGGCTAGCGGTACGCAGTATTTT.

The rearrangement joins TRBV7-9 to TRBJ2-5, with unresolved D. The V end lost 6 bases, the J end lost 3 bases, and 5 bases lay between the germline ends. Germline loops: CDR1 SEHNR, CDR2 FQNEAQ (reference sequence). This CDR3 contains 11 residues. CDR3 loop: CASRSKETQYF. CDR3 in DNA: TGTGCCAGCAGGAGCAAAGAGACCCAGTACTTC.

V is TRBV9 and J is TRBJ2-5; maybe TRBD1 (5 bases). Germline CDR1 reads SGDLS; CDR2 reads YYNGEE. Deletions cut 2 bases from V and 5 bases from J, with 13 bases between. CDR3 length: 14 amino acids. The CDR3 DNA sequence: TGTGCCAGCAGCGTCAGTCAGGGTAGGGAGACCCAGTACTTC. It is translated as CASSVSQGRETQYF.

The genes are TRBV6-1 and TRBJ1-2; D remains unclear. Trimming took 6 bases from V and 4 from J, leaving 18 bases between them. This CDR3 spans 15 amino acids. Germline V gene sequence: CDR1 MNHNS, CDR2 SASEGT. This chain's CDR3 is CASRGTLDGGYGYTF. The CDR3 region has the DNA TGTGCCAGCAGGGGCACCTTGGACGGAGGCTATGGCTACACCTTC.

This clone was detected a few times. J is TRBJ1-3 and V is TRBV2; the D gene is possibly TRBD1 (5 bases). V lost 8 bases, J lost 0 bases, and 14 bases lay in between. CDR1 and CDR2 (germline): SNHLY, FYNNEI. The CDR3 is 15 amino acids. Here the CDR3 DNA reads TGTGCCAGCGCGGACAAATCTTTCTCTGGAAACACCATATATTTT. Residues: CASADKSFSGNTIYF.

This clone turned up a few times. The chain uses TRBV7-2 and TRBJ1-1; D ambiguous. The CDR3 has 12 residues. Between the trimmed V and J ends, which lost 5 bases and 3 bases, there was a span of 7 bases. Germline loops: CDR1 SGHTA, CDR2 FQGNSA. CDR3 amino acids: CASSLIYTEAFF. The CDR3, as DNA: TGTGCCAGCAGCCTAATTTACACTGAAGCTTTCTTT.